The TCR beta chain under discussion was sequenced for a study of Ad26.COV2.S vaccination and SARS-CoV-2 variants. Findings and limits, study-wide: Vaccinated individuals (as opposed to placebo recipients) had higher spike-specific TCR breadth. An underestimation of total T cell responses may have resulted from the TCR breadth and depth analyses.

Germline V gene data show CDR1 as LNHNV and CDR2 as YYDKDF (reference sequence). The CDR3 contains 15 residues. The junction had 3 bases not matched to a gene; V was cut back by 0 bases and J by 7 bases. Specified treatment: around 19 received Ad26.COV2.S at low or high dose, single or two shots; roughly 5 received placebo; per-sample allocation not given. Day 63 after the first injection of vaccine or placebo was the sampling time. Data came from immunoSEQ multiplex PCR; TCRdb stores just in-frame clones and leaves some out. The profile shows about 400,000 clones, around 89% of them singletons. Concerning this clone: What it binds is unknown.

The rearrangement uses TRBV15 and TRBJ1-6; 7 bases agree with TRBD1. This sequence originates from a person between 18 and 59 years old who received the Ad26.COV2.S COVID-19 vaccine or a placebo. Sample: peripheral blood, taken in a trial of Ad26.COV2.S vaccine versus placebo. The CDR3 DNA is TGTGCCACCAGCAGAGATGGGGACAGAAATTCACCCCTCCACTTT. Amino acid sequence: CATSRDGDRNSPLHF.